This T cell receptor beta chain appears in the sequencing data of a study of post-analysis software for immune sequencing data. This clonotype showed up just once. Its antigen is as yet unknown. The V gene lost 4 bases and the J gene lost 0 bases, with 21 bases spanning the gap. The CDR3 is made up of 18 amino acids. The TCR beta cDNA libraries carried unique molecular identifiers. One entry per CDR3 protein results from TCRdb running MiXCR on the PCR reads. The repertoire has 750,000 to 900,000 distinct CDR3 sequences, roughly 46% of them found once; the top ten carry over 4.5%. Study-wide points: Patients carried 4 or 5 TRBV segments more frequently than controls did, and TRBV5-6, TRBV5-1 and TRBV20-1 were among them. Samples from a shared batch, those prepared together, strongly co-clustered by F measure.

The V and J genes are TRBV12-3 or TRBV12-4 and TRBJ1-1; D might be TRBD1 (5 bases). Material for sequencing was blood. This TCR derives from a girl aged 5-17 years with multiple sclerosis. The chain's CDR3 is CASSYPGGSGRLNTEAFF. The CDR3 DNA reads TGTGCCAGCAGTTACCCCGGAGGGTCGGGACGCTTGAACACTGAAGCTTTCTTT.